A single sample is the source of the 20 T cell receptor beta chains below, sequenced in a study of OX40 agonist ivuxolimab in advanced cancers. This table comes from immunoSEQ multiplex PCR, and its TCRdb copy is limited to in-frame clones, with some not included. Seen here are 72,000 or so clones, 84% observed once, and the top ten hold roughly 4.1%. Sequencing was performed on CD4+ or CD8+ T cells sorted from blood, taken in a trial of the OX40 agonist ivuxolimab. The receptor set was obtained from an adult with an advanced solid tumor such as melanoma, head and neck, liver or kidney cancer.

This clone turned up a few times. This chain joins TRBV11-1 and TRBJ2-7; 9 bases map to TRBD2. Trimming cost V 0 bases and J 1 base; bases outside gene matches: 4. The CDR3 sequence is 16 residues long. CDR1 is SGHAT, CDR2 FQDESV, per germline (reference sequence). CDR3 residues: CASSLAGRGGSYEQYF. In nucleotides, the CDR3 is TGTGCCAGCAGCTTAGCTGGGCGGGGGGGATCCTACGAGCAGTACTTC.

The chain combines TRBV7-3 with TRBJ2-2, with 8 bases fitting TRBD1. Germline CDR1 SGHTA, CDR2 FQGTGA. There are 16 residues in the CDR3. The V gene end was trimmed by 5 bases and the J gene end by 2 bases; junction bases not matched to a gene: 7. The CDR3 DNA is TGTGCCAGCAGCCCATCAGGGGGCGCCAACACCGGGGAGCTGTTTTTT. The encoded protein is CASSPSGGANTGELFF.

This clone was seen only a few times. The chain couples TRBV19 to TRBJ1-2, with D perhaps TRBD1 (5 bases). Trimming took off 6 bases at V and 0 bases at J, with 11 bases between the two ends. The CDR3 runs to 14 residues. Germline values: CDR1 LNHDA, CDR2 SQIVND (reference sequence). CDR3 in amino acids: CASREGTSNYGYTF. The CDR3 DNA follows: TGTGCCAGTAGGGAGGGGACCTCTAACTATGGCTACACCTTC.

The CDR3 bases are TGTGCCAGCAGGATCAGTACGGCAGAACTTTATGGCTACACCTTC. Translation gives CASRISTAELYGYTF. V usage is TRBV5-5 and J usage is TRBJ1-2; D ambiguous. This CDR3 comprises 15 residues. V was pared by 5 bases and J by 5 bases, with 19 bases between. CDR1 and CDR2 from the germline V gene are SGHKS and YYEKEE (reference sequence).

The CDR3 sequence: CASSILPGQGTGELFF. CDR3 nucleotide sequence: TGCGCCAGCAGCATATTACCGGGACAGGGAACCGGGGAGCTGTTTTTT. This rearrangement joins TRBV5-1 to TRBJ2-2, with TRBD1 matching 9 bases. V gave up 4 bases and J gave up 5 bases; unmatched junction bases: 9. This CDR3 is built from 16 residues. Germline-derived CDR1 and CDR2 are SGHRS and YFSETQ.

V gene TRBV5-4 combines with J gene TRBJ2-2, with D possibly TRBD2 on 6 matching bases. V dropped 0 bases and J dropped 0 bases, with 9 bases sitting between them. Per germline, CDR1 SGHNT and CDR2 YYREEE (reference sequence). This CDR3 has 16 amino acids. The CDR3 protein is CASSLVSGANTGELFF. In DNA, the CDR3 is TGTGCCAGCAGCTTGGTCTCGGGAGCGAACACCGGGGAGCTGTTTTTT. Complete variable domain (other parts from reference TRBV5-4 and TRBJ2-2): ETGVTQSPTHLIKTRGQQVTLRCSSQSGHNTVSWYQQALGQGPQFIFQYYREEENGRGNFPPRFSGLQFPNYSSELNVNALELDDSALYLCASSLVSGANTGELFFGEGSRLTVL.

This sequence joins TRBV29-1 and TRBJ2-7, with TRBD2 matching over 8 bases. V lost 3 bases and J lost 3; bases outside the gene matches: 7. Germline CDR1 and CDR2: SQVTM and ANQGSEA. The CDR3 sequence is 14 residues long. The CDR3 DNA reads as TGCAGCGTTGAGGTCACGGGACTAGGCTACGAGCAGTACTTC. Translated: CSVEVTGLGYEQYF.

The V gene is TRBV27, the J gene TRBJ1-4; TRBD1 matches 7 bases. The V segment lost 6 bases and the J segment 10 bases; nucleotides outside the gene matches: 11. The germline V gene has CDR1 MNHEY and CDR2 SMNVEV (reference sequence). The CDR3 is 14 amino acids. CDR3 nucleotide sequence: TGTGCCAGCAGCCACAAGGGGGCATTCGGAAAACTGTTTTTT. Its protein product is CASSHKGAFGKLFF.

The chain carries TRBV5-1 and TRBJ1-2, with 7 bases fitting TRBD1. The germline V gene encodes CDR1 SGHRS and CDR2 YFSETQ. The V gene end was trimmed by 0 bases and the J gene end by 1 base; junction bases not matched to a gene: 3. This CDR3 has 15 amino acids. CDR3 DNA sequence: TGCGCCAGCAGCTTGGCCGGGACAGATAACTATGGCTACACCTTC. Its translation: CASSLAGTDNYGYTF.

This clone showed up just a few times. The chain joins TRBV5-1 to TRBJ1-1, with 9 bases fitting TRBD1. In germline, CDR1 is SGHRS, CDR2 YFSETQ. CDR3 length equals 12 residues. Trimming cost V 7 bases and J 7 bases; bases outside gene matches: 5. The CDR3 protein is CASGQGTDEAFF. CDR3 nucleotide sequence: TGCGCCAGCGGACAGGGGACGGATGAAGCTTTCTTT.

The rearrangement joins TRBV2 to TRBJ2-5; 9 bases are shared with TRBD1. Germline CDR1 reads SNHLY; CDR2 reads FYNNEI. Trimming cost V 8 bases and J 4 bases; bases outside gene matches: 8. This CDR3 is 14 amino acids long. CDR3 sequence (DNA): TGTGCCAGCCAAGCACGGGACAGGGCAGAGACCCAGTACTTC. Encoded protein: CASQARDRAETQYF.

V is TRBV6-6 and J is TRBJ1-5, with D uncertain. In germline, CDR1 is MNHNY, CDR2 SVGAGI (reference sequence). With 5 bases removed from V and 1 base from J, the gap between germline ends came to 9 bases. This CDR3 comprises 14 residues. The CDR3 reads CASSDRRSNQPQHF. CDR3 DNA: TGTGCCAGCAGTGACCGCAGGAGCAATCAGCCCCAGCATTTT.

CDR3 DNA: TGTGCCAGCAGTCCAGACAGGGGTATCTCCTACGAGCAGTACTTC. Protein product: CASSPDRGISYEQYF. The J gene is TRBJ2-7, the V gene TRBV2; 8 bases are a match to TRBD1. V lost 5 bases and J lost 0; bases outside the gene matches: 6. In germline, CDR1 is SNHLY, CDR2 FYNNEI. The CDR3 spans 15 residues.

CDR3: CASSSGTGRPHGYTF. CDR3 bases: TGTGCCAGCAGCTCCGGGACAGGGAGACCCCATGGCTACACCTTC. The chain carries TRBV5-4 and TRBJ1-2, with 9 bases identical to TRBD1. The CDR3 runs to 15 residues. V shed 3 bases, J shed 6 bases, and the junction held 9 bases outside the gene matches. The germline V gene encodes CDR1 SGHNT and CDR2 YYREEE (reference sequence).

The chain uses TRBV5-5 and TRBJ2-1; D may be TRBD2 (7 bases). Between the trimmed V and J ends, which lost 6 bases and 0 bases, there was a span of 19 bases. The CDR3 runs to 17 residues. Germline lookup yields CDR1 SGHKS and CDR2 YYEKEE (reference sequence). In nucleotides, the CDR3 is TGTGCCAGCACCTGGAGGGGGGGCTCAAGCTCCTACAATGAGCAGTTCTTC. Encoded protein: CASTWRGGSSSYNEQFF.

The genes are TRBV6-1 and TRBJ2-3; 10 nucleotides align to TRBD2. The germline gives CDR1 MNHNS, CDR2 SASEGT. The CDR3 is 16 residues long. Unmatched junction bases numbered 4, after V lost 2 bases and J lost 2 bases. CDR3 nucleotides: TGTGCCAGCAGTGAACTTAGCGGGGGGTACACAGATACGCAGTATTTT. Protein: CASSELSGGYTDTQYF.

Judged by abundance, this clone is medium-sized. The chain has TRBV4-3 and TRBJ1-2; D is possibly TRBD1 (5 bases). Germline V lookup: CDR1 LGHNA, CDR2 YSLEER. The CDR3 covers 15 residues. Trimming removed 3 bases at V and 4 bases at J, with 15 bases between. This CDR3 reads CASSQTRFQGYGYTF. The CDR3 DNA reads TGCGCCAGCAGCCAGACTAGATTCCAGGGCTATGGCTACACCTTC.

The genes are TRBV7-2 and TRBJ1-1; D gene unclear. The CDR3 runs to 14 residues. Germline lookup yields CDR1 SGHTA and CDR2 FQGNSA. Trimming took off 4 bases at V and 0 bases at J, with 9 bases between the two ends. DNA for the CDR3: TGTGCCAGCAGCTCGCTACCTATGAACACTGAAGCTTTCTTT. Amino acids: CASSSLPMNTEAFF.

This clone was counted a single time. The chain is built from TRBV19 and TRBJ2-3, with 10 bases identical to TRBD2. Germline loops: CDR1 LNHDA, CDR2 SQIVND (reference sequence). There are 16 residues in the CDR3. Trimming at V came to 5 bases and at J to 0 bases, leaving 5 bases not matched to a gene. CDR3 sequence reads: CASSALTSGSTDTQYF. For the CDR3, the DNA is TGTGCCAGTAGTGCCCTGACTAGCGGGAGCACAGATACGCAGTATTTT.

This clone was detected only once. The V call is TRBV18, the J call TRBJ2-5; D call uncertain. Germline CDR1 is KGHSH and CDR2 is LQKENI. V was trimmed by 6 bases and J by 4 bases, leaving 15 bases between them. This CDR3 region has 14 residues. The CDR3 nucleotides read TGTGCCAGCTCGCCAACGACCAGAGCAGAGACCCAGTACTTC. As protein: CASSPTTRAETQYF.